This T cell receptor (beta chain) derives from a study of metastatic and nonmetastatic thyroid tumors. Study-level background: Repertoires from malignant and benign thyroid patients were compared across blood and tumor or nodule tissue.

Before thyroid surgery, none of the patients had received any treatment. Study outcomes and limitations: As reported, TCR beta diversity in blood and tumor was significantly higher in malignant thyroid tumors than in benign nodules.

Trimming at V came to 5 bases and at J to 6 bases, leaving 5 bases not matched to a gene. Germline CDR1 is LNHDA and CDR2 is SQIVND (reference sequence). The CDR3 is made up of 14 amino acids. TCRdb re-called the PCR reads with MiXCR. The repertoire holds roughly 7,000 clones, about 32% seen once, with roughly 14% in the top ten. This clone is hyperexpanded (1% or more). The antigen is unknown. The chain joins TRBV19 to TRBJ2-2, with TRBD1 matching over 8 bases. Sequenced input: adjacent normal tissue. The clonotype was recovered from a female donor with papillary thyroid cancer or a benign thyroid nodule (not recorded which). Some clones in this sample may be carry-over from other donors' samples. CDR3 in DNA: TGTGCCAGTAGTGGATTGACAGGGGCCGGGGAGCTGTTTTTT. Its protein is CASSGLTGAGELFF.